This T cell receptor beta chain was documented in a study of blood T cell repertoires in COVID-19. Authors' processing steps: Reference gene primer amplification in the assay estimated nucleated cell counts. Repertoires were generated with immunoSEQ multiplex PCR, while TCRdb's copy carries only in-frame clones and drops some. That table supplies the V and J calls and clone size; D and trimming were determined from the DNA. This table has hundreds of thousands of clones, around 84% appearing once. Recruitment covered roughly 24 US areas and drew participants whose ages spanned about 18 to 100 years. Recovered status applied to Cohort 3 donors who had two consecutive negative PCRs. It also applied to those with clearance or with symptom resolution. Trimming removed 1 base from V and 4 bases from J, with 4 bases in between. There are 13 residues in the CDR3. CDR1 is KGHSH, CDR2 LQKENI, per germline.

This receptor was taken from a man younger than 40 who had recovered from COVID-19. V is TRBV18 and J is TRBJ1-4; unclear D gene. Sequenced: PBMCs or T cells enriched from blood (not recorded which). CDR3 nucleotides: TGTGCCAGCTCACCACTAGATAATGAAAAACTGTTTTTT. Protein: CASSPLDNEKLFF. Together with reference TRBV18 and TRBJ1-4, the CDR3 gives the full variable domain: NAGVMQNPRHLVRRRGQEARLRCSPMKGHSHVYWYRQLPEEGLKFMVYLQKENIIDESGMPKERFSAEFPKEGPSILRIQQVVRGDSAAYFCASSPLDNEKLFFGSGTQLSVL.